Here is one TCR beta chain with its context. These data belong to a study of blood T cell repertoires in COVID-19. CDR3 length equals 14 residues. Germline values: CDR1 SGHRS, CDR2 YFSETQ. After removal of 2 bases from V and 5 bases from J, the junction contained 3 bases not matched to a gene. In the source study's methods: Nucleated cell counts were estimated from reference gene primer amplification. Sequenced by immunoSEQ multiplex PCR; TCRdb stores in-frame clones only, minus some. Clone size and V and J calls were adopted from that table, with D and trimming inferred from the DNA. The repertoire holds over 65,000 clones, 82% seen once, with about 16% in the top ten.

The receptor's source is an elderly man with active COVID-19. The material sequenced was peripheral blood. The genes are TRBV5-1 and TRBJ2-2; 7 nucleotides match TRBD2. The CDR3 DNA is TGCGCCAGCAGCTTTTACGGGGGGACCGGGGAGCTGTTTTTT. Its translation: CASSFYGGTGELFF.